This TCR beta chain was captured in a study of shared clonotypes between healthy human individuals. TCRdb's table, derived via immunoSEQ multiplex PCR, lists solely in-frame clones and lacks some. In the table there are some 1 million clones, approximately 68% of which are singletons. Naive CD4+ cells were CD45RA-selected; the remaining cells were memory. As for this clone: What it binds is unknown.

Study-level results: Estimated richness was generally greater in naive than memory subsets.

The TCR originated in a man aged 18-30 years in good health. Sequencing was done on a sample of memory CD4+ T cells sorted from blood. Subset indicated: CD45RA-negative fraction.

Here the CDR3 reads CAWSAGGPGEKLFF. The CDR3 DNA reads as TGTGCCTGGAGTGCCGGGGGGCCTGGTGAAAAACTGTTTTTT. The chain combines TRBV30 with TRBJ1-4; a possible D gene is TRBD1 (6 bases). V was trimmed by 1 base and J by 7 bases, leaving 13 bases between them. Per the germline V gene, CDR1 is GTSNPN and CDR2 is SVGIG (reference sequence). The CDR3 runs to 14 residues.